This T cell receptor beta chain derives from a study of cytomegalovirus exposure and HLA in healthy donors. CDR3 size: 12 residues. Trimming removed 4 bases from V and 5 bases from J, with 9 bases in between. Germline CDR1 and CDR2: SGHDN and FVKESK. This clone is a singleton in its sample. The antigen is unknown. Study outcomes and limitations: Per a later analysis, about 18,000 TCR beta sequences showed association with HLA alleles at 0.05 false discovery rate. A later analysis linked a missense variant in DCLRE1C to the trimming of TCR beta V and J genes. Clonal expansion, a later analysis showed, was greater in HLA-associated TCR beta chains than in equally common others.

PCR was performed using 60 Vbeta and 13 Jbeta primers. The method was immunoSEQ multiplex PCR; TCRdb's version includes in-frame clones alone and lacks a portion of them. The table lists under 150,000 clones, 79% of them singletons, with around 6.7% in the top ten. Sequenced: PBMCs. The receptor's source is a woman between 35 and 50 years old in good health and CMV-seropositive. V is TRBV14 and J is TRBJ2-7; D is perhaps TRBD1 (6 bases). The CDR3 nucleotides read TGTGCCAGCAGCCTCACAGGGAACGAGCAGTACTTC. Translation gives CASSLTGNEQYF.